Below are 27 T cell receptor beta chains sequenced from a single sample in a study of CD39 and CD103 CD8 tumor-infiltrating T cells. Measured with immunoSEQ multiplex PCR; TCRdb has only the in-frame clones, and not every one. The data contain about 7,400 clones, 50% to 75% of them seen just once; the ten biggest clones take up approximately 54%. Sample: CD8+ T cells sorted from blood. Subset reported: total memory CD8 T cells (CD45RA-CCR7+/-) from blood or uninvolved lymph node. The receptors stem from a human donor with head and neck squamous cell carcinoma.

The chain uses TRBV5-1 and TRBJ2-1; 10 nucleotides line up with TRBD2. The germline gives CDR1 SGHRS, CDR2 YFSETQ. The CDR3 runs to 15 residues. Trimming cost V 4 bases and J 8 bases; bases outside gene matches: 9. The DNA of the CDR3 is TGCGCCAGCAGCCAAGGGACTAGCGCTGGGGATGAGCAGTTCTTC. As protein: CASSQGTSAGDEQFF.

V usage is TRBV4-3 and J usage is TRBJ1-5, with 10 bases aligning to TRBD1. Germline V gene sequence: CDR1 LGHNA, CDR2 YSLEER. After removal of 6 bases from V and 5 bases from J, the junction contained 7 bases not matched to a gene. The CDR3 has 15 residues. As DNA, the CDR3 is TGCGCCAGCAGGCTGGACAGGGGGTCTTATCAGCCCCAGCATTTT. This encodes CASRLDRGSYQPQHF.

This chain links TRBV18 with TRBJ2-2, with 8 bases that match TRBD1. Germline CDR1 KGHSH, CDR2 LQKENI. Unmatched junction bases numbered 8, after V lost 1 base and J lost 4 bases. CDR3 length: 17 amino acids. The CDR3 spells CASSPLDGTGATGELFF. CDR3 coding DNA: TGTGCCAGCTCACCACTAGACGGGACAGGCGCCACCGGGGAGCTGTTTTTT.

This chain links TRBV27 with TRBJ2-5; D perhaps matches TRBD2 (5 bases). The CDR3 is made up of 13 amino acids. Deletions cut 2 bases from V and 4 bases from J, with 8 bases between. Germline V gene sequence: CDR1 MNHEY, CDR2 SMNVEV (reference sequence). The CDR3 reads CASSLRDGETQYF. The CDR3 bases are TGTGCCAGCAGTTTACGGGATGGAGAGACCCAGTACTTC.

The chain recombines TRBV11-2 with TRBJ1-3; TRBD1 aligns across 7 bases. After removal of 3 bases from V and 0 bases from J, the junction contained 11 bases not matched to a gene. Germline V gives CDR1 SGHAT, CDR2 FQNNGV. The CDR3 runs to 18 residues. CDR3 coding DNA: TGTGCCAGCAGCTTGGCATTTGGACAGGCCATCTCTGGAAACACCATATATTTT. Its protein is CASSLAFGQAISGNTIYF.

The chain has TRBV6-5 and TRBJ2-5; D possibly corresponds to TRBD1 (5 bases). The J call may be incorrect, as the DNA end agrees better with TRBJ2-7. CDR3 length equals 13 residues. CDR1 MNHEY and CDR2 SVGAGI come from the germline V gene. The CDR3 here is CASSPQEFYEQYF. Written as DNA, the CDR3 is TGTGCCAGCAGCCCACAGGAGTTCTACGAGCAGTACTTC.

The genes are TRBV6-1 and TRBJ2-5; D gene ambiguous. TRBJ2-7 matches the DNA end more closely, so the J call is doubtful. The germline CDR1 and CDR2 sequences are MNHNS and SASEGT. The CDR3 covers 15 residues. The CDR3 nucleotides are TGTGCCAGCAGTGGCTGGGAAGTGGACGACGTCGAGCAGTACTTC. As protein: CASSGWEVDDVEQYF.

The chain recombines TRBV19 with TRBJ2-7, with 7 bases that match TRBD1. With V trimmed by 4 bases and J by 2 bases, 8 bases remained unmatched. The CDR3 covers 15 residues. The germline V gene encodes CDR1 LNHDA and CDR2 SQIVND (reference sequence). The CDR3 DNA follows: TGTGCCAGTAGTAGGGTCTGGGACAGCCCCTACGAGCAGTACTTC. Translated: CASSRVWDSPYEQYF.

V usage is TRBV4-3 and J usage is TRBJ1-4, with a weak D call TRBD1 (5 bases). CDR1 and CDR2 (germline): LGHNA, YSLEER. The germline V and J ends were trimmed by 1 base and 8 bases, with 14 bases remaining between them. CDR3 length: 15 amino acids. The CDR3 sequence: CASSQVNGGGEKLFF. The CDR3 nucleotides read TGCGCCAGCAGCCAAGTCAATGGGGGTGGGGAAAAACTGTTTTTT.

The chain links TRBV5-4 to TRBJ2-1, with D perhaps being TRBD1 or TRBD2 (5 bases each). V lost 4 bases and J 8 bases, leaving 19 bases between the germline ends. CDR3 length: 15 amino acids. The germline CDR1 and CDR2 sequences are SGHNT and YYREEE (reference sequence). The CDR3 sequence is CASSARGEGWDEQFF. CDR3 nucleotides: TGTGCCAGCAGCGCGAGGGGAGAGGGGTGGGATGAGCAGTTCTTC.

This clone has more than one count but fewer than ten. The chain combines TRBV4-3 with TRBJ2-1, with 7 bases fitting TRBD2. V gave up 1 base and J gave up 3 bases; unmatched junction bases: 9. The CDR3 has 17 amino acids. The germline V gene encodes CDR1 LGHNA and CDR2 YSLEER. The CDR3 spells CASSQVGLPILYNEQFF. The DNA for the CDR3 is TGCGCCAGCAGCCAAGTGGGACTACCTATCCTCTACAATGAGCAGTTCTTC.

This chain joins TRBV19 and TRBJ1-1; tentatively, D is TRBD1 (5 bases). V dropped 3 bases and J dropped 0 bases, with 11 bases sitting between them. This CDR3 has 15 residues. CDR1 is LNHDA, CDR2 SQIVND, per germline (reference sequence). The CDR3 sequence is CASSIEGIMNTEAFF. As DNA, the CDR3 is TGTGCCAGTAGTATCGAGGGGATCATGAACACTGAAGCTTTCTTT.

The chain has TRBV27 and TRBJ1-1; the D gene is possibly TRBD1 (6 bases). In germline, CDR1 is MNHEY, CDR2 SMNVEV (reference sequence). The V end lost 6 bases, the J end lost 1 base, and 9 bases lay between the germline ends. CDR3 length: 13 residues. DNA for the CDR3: TGTGCCAGCAGCCAGGGGCGGAACACTGAAGCTTTCTTT. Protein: CASSQGRNTEAFF.

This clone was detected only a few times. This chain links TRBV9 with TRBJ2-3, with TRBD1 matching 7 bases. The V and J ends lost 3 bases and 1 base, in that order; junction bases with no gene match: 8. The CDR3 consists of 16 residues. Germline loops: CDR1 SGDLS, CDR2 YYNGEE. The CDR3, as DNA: TGTGCCAGCAGCGATGGAACAGGGGTAGGCACAGATACGCAGTATTTT. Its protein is CASSDGTGVGTDTQYF.

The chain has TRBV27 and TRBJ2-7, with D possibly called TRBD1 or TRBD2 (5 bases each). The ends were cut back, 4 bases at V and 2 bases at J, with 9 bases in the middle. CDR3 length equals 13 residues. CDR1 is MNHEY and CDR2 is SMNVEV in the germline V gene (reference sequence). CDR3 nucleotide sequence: TGTGCCAGCAGTTGGCAGGGAGCCTACGAGCAGTACTTC. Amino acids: CASSWQGAYEQYF.

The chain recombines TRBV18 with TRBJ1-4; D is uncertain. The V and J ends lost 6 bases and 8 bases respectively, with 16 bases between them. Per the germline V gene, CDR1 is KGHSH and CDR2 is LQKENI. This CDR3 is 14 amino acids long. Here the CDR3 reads CASSDGQMAEKLFF. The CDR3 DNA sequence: TGTGCCAGCTCCGACGGTCAAATGGCGGAAAAACTGTTTTTT.

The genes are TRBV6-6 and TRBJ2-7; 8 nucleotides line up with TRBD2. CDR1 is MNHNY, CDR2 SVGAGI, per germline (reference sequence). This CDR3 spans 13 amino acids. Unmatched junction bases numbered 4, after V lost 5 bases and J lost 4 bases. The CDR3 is CASSVGGGYEQYF. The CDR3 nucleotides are TGTGCCAGCAGTGTCGGGGGGGGGTACGAGCAGTACTTC.

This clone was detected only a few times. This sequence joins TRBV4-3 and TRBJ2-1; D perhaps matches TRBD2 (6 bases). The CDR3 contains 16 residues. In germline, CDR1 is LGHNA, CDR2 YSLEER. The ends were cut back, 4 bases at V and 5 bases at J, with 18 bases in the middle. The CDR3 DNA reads TGCGCCAGCAGCCGAGAATGGGCGGAGGGGCACAATGAGCAGTTCTTC. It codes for CASSREWAEGHNEQFF.

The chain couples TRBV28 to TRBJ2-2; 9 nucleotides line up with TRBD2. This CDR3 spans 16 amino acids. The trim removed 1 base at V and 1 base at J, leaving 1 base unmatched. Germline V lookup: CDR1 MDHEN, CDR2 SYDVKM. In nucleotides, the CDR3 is TGTGCCAGCAGTTTATTACTAGCGGGGAACACCGGGGAGCTGTTTTTT. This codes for CASSLLLAGNTGELFF.

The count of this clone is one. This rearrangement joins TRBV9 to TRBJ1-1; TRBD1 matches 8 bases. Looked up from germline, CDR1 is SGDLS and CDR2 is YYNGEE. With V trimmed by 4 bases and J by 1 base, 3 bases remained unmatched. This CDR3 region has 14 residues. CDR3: CASSLGQGNTEAFF. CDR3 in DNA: TGTGCCAGCAGCCTCGGACAGGGGAACACTGAAGCTTTCTTT.

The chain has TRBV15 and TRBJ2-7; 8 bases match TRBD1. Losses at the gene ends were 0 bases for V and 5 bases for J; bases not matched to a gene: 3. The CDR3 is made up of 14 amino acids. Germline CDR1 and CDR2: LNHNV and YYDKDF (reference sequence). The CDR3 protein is CATSRETGVNEQYF. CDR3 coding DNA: TGTGCCACCAGCAGAGAGACAGGGGTCAACGAGCAGTACTTC.

The CDR3 here is CASSGDRSRTKNIQYF. The CDR3 region has the DNA TGTGCCAGCAGCGGGGACAGGTCGAGGACCAAAAACATTCAGTACTTC. The gene calls are TRBV7-9 and TRBJ2-4, with 8 positions matching TRBD1. The ends lost 5 bases at V and 2 bases at J; junction bases unmatched: 8. CDR3 length equals 16 residues. Germline-derived CDR1 and CDR2 are SEHNR and FQNEAQ (reference sequence).

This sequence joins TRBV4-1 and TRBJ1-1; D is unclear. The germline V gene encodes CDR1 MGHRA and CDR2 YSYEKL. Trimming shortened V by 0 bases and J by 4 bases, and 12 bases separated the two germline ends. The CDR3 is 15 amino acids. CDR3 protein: CASSQEPGGGTEAFF. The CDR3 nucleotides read TGCGCCAGCAGCCAAGAGCCCGGTGGAGGCACTGAAGCTTTCTTT.

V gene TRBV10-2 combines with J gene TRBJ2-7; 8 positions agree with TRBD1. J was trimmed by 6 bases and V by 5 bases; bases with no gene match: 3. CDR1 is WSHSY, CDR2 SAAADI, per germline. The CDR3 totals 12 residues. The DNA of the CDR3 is TGCGCCAGCAGTCCCGGGACAGGCGAGCAGTACTTC. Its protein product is CASSPGTGEQYF.

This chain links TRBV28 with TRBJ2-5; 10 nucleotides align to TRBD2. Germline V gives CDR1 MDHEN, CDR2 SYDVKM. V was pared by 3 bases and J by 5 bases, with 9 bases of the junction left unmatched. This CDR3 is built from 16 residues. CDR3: CASSFGLAGGGETQYF. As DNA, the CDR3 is TGTGCCAGCAGTTTTGGCTTAGCGGGAGGAGGTGAGACCCAGTACTTC.

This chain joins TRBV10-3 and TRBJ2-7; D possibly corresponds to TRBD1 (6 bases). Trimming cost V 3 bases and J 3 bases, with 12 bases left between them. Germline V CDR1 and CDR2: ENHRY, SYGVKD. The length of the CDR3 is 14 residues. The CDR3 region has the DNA TGTGCCATCAGTGATAACGACAGGAACTACGAGCAGTACTTC. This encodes CAISDNDRNYEQYF.

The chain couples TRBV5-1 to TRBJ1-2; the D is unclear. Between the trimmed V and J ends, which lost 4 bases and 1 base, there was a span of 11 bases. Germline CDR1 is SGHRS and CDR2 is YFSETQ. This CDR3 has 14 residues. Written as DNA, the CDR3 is TGCGCCAGCAGCGCAGGAATACTTAACTATGGCTACACCTTC. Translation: CASSAGILNYGYTF.